This T cell receptor beta chain was captured in a study of blood T cell repertoires in COVID-19. The CDR3 covers 14 residues. V was trimmed by 6 bases and J by 5 bases, leaving 16 bases between them. Germline V gives CDR1 MDHEN, CDR2 SYDVKM. The data were produced by immunoSEQ multiplex PCR, yet TCRdb's version contains in-frame clones alone and is incomplete. The table records 280,000 or so clones, 89% of them present only once. The chain is built from TRBV28 and TRBJ1-1, with D possibly TRBD1 on 5 matching bases. The sample was peripheral blood. The TCR comes from an older woman with acute or convalescent COVID-19. The DNA for the CDR3 is TGTGCCAGCAGCCTGGGCCTAGGGGTGACTGAAGCTTTCTTT. Translating gives CASSLGLGVTEAFF.